This TCR beta chain was profiled in a study of early T cells in non-severe SARS-CoV-2 infection (dated by TCRdb to the early 2020s). Some background on the complete study: TCR sequencing used bulk RNA from unsorted whole blood, so alpha and beta chains could not be paired. The paper as a whole reports these results and caveats: VDJdb matching was skewed toward anti-spike CD8 responses and likely underestimated virus-specific expansions, missing private and CD4 specificities.

This was a case-control study nested in a cohort of healthcare workers in London, UK, who had nasopharyngeal swab PCR tests and blood samples taken every week. Healthcare workers were enrolled in the week of the UK lockdown, from 23 to 31 March 2020, and were followed every week for up to roughly 15 weeks. The library was built by means of 5' RACE. The sequencer listed for this sample is NextSeq 500. To correct for sequencing error and PCR bias, the TCR library protocol tagged individual cDNA molecules with unique molecular identifiers. Both TCR alpha and beta chains were sequenced, and tight co-correlation was observed between alpha and beta sequence abundances in each sample. The paper's data handling went like this. Decombinator V4 was used to annotate TCR sequences for V gene, J gene and CDR3. Expanded TCRs were defined as changing significantly between any two time points under a Poisson model with p below 0.0001. TCR abundances were normalised to the total number of TCRs sequenced per sample and were expressed as counts per million. TRAV1-2 paired with TRAJ12, TRAJ20 or TRAJ33 defined MAIT TCRs, while TRAV10 paired with TRAJ18 defined iNKT TCRs. VDJdb, accessed 1 November 2021, was searched for CMV, EBV and SARS-CoV-2 annotated TCRs, excluding TCRs annotated for multiple antigens. Starting from the raw public reads, TCRdb applied fastp trimming at Q25, assembled clones with MiXCR and retained in-frame beta chains. Each entry merges the rows of one CDR3 protein and shows their most common DNA and genes. The V and J calls were not made by the authors but by TCRdb's processing. In all, the sample holds roughly 27,000 distinct CDR3 sequences, and about 4.8% of those were seen once. The top ten clones comprise under 14% of the sample.

Many counts were recorded for this clonotype. The target of this receptor is not known. No per-base quality is available; no much larger clone lies one base away. The CDR3, from cysteine to phenylalanine, totals 12 residues. CDR3 DNA is the only sequence kept; it has 36 bases, read in frame from the first base. In the germline V gene, CDR1 corresponds to SGHTA and CDR2 to FQGNSA. A distance of 7 bases separates the germline ends of V and J, which lose 1 base and 9 bases respectively. This chain joins TRBV7-2 to TRBJ2-1; the D gene remains uncertain. The sample taken for sequencing was whole blood. The sequence was collected from an adult who was a healthcare worker with PCR-confirmed SARS-CoV-2 infection or an uninfected control (not recorded which). The bases are TGTGCCAGCAGCTTAGTCCTATTTGAGCAGTTCTTC. Its translation reads: CASSLVLFEQFF.